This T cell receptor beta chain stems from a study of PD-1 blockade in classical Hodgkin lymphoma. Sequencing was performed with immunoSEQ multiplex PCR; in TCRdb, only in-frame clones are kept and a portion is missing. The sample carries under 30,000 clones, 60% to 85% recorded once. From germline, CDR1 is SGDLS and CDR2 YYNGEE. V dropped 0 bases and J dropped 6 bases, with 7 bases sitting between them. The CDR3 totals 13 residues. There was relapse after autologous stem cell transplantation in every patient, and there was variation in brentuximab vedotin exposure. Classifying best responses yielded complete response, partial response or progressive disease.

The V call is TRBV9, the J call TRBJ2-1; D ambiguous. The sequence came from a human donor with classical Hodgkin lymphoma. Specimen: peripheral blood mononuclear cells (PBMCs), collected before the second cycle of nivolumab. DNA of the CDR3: TGTGCCAGCAGCGTAGAGGGTCTCAATGAGCAGTTCTTC. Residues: CASSVEGLNEQFF.